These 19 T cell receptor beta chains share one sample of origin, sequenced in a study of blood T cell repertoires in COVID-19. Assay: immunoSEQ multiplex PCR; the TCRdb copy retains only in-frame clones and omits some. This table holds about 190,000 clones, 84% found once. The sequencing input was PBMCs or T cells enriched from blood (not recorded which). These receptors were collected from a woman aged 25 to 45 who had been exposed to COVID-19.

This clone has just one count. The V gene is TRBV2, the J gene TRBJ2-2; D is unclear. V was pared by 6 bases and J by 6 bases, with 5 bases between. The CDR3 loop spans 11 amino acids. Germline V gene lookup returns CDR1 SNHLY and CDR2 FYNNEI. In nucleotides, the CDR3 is TGTGCCAGCAGCCTATCCGGGGAGCTGTTTTTT. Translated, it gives CASSLSGELFF.

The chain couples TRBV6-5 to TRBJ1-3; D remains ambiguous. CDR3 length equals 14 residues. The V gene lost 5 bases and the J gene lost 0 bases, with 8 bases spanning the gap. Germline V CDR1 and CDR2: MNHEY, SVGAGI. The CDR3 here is CASSRPSSGNTIYF. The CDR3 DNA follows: TGTGCCAGCAGTCGTCCCTCCTCTGGAAACACCATATATTTT.

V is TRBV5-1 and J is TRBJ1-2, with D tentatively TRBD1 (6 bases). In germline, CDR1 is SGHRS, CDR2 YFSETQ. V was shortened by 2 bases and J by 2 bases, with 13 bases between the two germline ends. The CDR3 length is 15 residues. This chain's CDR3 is CASSFLGAPNYGYTF. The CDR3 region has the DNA TGCGCCAGCAGCTTCTTGGGGGCGCCCAACTATGGCTACACCTTC.

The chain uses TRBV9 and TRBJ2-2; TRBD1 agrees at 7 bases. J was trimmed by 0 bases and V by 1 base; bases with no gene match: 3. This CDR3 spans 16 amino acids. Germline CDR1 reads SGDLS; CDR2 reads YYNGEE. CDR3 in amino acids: CASSVKRGPNTGELFF. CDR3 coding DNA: TGTGCCAGCAGCGTAAAAAGGGGGCCGAACACCGGGGAGCTGTTTTTT.

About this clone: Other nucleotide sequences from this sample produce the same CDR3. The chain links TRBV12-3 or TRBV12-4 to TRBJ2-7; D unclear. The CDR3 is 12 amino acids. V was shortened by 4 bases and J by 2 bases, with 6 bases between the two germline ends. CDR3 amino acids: CASSSGTYEQYF. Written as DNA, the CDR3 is TGTGCCAGCAGTTCAGGAACCTACGAGCAGTACTTC.

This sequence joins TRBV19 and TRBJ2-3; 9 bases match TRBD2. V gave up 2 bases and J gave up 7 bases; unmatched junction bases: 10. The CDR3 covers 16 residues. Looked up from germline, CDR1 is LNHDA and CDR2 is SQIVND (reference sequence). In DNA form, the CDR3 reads TGTGCCAGTAGTATACCCCAGGGTAGCGGGGGAAATACGCAGTATTTT. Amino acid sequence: CASSIPQGSGGNTQYF.

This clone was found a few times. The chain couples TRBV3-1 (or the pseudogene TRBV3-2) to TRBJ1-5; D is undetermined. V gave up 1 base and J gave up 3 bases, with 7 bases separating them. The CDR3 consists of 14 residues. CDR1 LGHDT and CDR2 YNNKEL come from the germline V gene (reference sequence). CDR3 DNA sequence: TGTGCCAGCAGCCAAGCCGGGTTCAATCAGCCCCAGCATTTT. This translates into CASSQAGFNQPQHF.

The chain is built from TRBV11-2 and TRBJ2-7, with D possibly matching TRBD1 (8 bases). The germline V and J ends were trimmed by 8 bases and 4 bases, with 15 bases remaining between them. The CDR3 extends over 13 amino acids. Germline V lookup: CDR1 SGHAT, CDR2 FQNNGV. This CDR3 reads CASGYRGGYEQYF. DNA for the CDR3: TGTGCCAGCGGATACAGGGGGGGATACGAGCAGTACTTC.

CDR3 sequence: CASLGQFNTGELFF. DNA of the CDR3: TGTGCCAGTCTGGGACAGTTTAACACCGGGGAGCTGTTTTTT. The rearrangement joins TRBV19 to TRBJ2-2; 7 nucleotides line up with TRBD1. In germline, CDR1 is LNHDA, CDR2 SQIVND (reference sequence). The ends lost 8 bases at V and 2 bases at J; junction bases unmatched: 5. This CDR3 has 14 residues.

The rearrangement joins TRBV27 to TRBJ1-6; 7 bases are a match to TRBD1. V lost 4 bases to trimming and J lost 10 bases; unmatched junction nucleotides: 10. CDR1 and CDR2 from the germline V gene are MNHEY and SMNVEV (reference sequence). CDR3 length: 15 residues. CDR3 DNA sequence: TGTGCCAGCAGTTACAACCGGGACAGAGAATCACCCCTCCACTTT. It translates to CASSYNRDRESPLHF.

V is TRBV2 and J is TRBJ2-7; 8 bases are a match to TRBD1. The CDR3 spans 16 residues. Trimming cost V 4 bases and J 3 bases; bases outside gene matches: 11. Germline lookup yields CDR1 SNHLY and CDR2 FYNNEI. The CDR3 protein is CASSGQPRDRYYEQYF. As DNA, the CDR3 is TGTGCCAGCAGTGGACAACCCCGGGACAGGTACTACGAGCAGTACTTC.

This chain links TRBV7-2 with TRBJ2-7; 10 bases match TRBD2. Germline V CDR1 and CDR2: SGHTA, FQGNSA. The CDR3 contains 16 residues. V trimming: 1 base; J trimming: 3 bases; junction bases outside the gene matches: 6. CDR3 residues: CASSLGLAGAYYEQYF. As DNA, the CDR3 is TGTGCCAGCAGCTTAGGCCTAGCGGGGGCCTACTACGAGCAGTACTTC.

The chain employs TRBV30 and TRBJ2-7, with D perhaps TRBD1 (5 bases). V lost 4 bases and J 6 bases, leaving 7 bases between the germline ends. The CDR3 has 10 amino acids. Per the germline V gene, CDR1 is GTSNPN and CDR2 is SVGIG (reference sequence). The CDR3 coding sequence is TGTGCCTGGACTAGGGGCGAGCAGTACTTC. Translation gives CAWTRGEQYF.

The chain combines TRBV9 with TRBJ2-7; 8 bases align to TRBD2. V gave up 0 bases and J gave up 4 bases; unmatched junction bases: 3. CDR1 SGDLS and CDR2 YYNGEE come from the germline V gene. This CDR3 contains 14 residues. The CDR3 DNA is TGTGCCAGCAGCGTAGCGGGGGGGCCATACGAGCAGTACTTC. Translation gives CASSVAGGPYEQYF.

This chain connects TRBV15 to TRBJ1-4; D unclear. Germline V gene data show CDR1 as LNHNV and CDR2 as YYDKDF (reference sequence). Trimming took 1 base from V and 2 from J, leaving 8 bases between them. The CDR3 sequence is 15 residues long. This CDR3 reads CATSRAPFTNEKLFF. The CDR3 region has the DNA TGTGCCACCAGCAGAGCTCCGTTTACTAATGAAAAACTGTTTTTT.

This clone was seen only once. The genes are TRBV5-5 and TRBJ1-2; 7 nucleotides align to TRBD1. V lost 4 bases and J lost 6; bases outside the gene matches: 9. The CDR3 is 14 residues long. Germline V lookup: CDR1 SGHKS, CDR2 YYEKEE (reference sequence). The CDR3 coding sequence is TGTGCCAGCAGCCCCAACTTAGGGGGCAATGGCTACACCTTC. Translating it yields CASSPNLGGNGYTF.

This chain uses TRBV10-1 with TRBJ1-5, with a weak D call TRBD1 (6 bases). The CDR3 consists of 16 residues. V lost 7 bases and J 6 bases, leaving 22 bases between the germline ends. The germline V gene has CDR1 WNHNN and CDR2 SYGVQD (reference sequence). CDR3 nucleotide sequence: TGCGCCAGCACTCATAAAGGGGGACCATCCACTCAGCCCCAGCATTTT. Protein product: CASTHKGGPSTQPQHF.

The CDR3 loop reads CASSAGTGGIQETQYF. The CDR3 DNA follows: TGTGCCAGCAGCGCCGGGACAGGGGGAATCCAAGAGACCCAGTACTTC. The chain has TRBV9 and TRBJ2-5, with 11 positions matching TRBD1. Germline loops: CDR1 SGDLS, CDR2 YYNGEE. The CDR3 length is 16 residues. V lost 3 bases, J lost 1 base, and 5 bases stayed unmatched.

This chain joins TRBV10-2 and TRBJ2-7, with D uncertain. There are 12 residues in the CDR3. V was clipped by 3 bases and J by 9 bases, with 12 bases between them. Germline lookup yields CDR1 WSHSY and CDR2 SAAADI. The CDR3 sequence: CASSDNAVGQYF. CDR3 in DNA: TGCGCCAGCAGTGATAACGCGGTGGGGCAGTACTTC.